This entry lists 21 T cell receptor beta chains sequenced from one sample in a study of cytomegalovirus exposure and HLA in healthy donors. PCR used 60 Vbeta primers and 13 Jbeta primers. Clones were read by immunoSEQ multiplex PCR, and TCRdb kept only the in-frame ones, dropping some. The sample carries approximately 120,000 clones, around 75% recorded once. Sequencing was performed on PBMCs. These receptors were taken from a man aged 30-40 years in good health and CMV-seronegative.

This rearrangement joins TRBV7-2 to TRBJ2-7; 10 bases agree with TRBD2. CDR1 and CDR2 from the germline V gene are SGHTA and FQGNSA. CDR3 length: 15 amino acids. V dropped 3 bases and J dropped 3; count of bases not matched to a gene: 5. The CDR3, as DNA: TGTGCCAGCAGCTTCGGGGCTAGCGGGAGCTACGAGCAGTACTTC. Its translation is CASSFGASGSYEQYF. Together with reference TRBV7-2 and TRBJ2-7, the CDR3 gives the full variable domain: GAGVSQSPSNKVTEKGKDVELRCDPISGHTALYWYRQSLGQGLEFLIYFQGNSAPDKSGLPSDRFSAERTGGSVSTLTIQRTQQEDSAVYLCASSFGASGSYEQYFGPGTRLTVT.

This chain uses TRBV10-3 with TRBJ1-1; D may be TRBD1 (6 bases). Germline V gene sequence: CDR1 ENHRY, CDR2 SYGVKD. Trimming took off 6 bases at V and 1 base at J, with 15 bases between the two ends. This CDR3 contains 15 residues. The CDR3 coding sequence is TGTGCCATCAGCAGCTTTGGGGGCCAGAACACTGAAGCTTTCTTT. As protein: CAISSFGGQNTEAFF.

This clone was seen just once. The V gene is TRBV7-2, the J gene TRBJ2-7; tentative D call: TRBD2 (5 bases). Per germline, CDR1 SGHTA and CDR2 FQGNSA. This CDR3 spans 14 amino acids. Trimming left V 3 bases short and J 9 bases short, with 18 bases between. Here the CDR3 reads CASSFGDHGLTQYF. In DNA, the CDR3 is TGTGCCAGCAGCTTCGGGGATCACGGGTTGACGCAGTACTTC.

V usage is TRBV9 and J usage is TRBJ1-6; D perhaps matches TRBD1 (5 bases). Trimming stripped 2 bases from V and 8 bases from J, with 8 bases between. The CDR3 has 13 residues. CDR1 and CDR2 (germline): SGDLS, YYNGEE. CDR3 sequence: CASSVGGYSPLHF. DNA for the CDR3: TGTGCCAGCAGCGTTGGGGGGTATTCACCCCTCCACTTT.

This clone occurred a few times. The chain joins TRBV4-3 to TRBJ2-3; 10 bases map to TRBD2. The CDR3 sequence is 15 residues long. The germline gives CDR1 LGHNA, CDR2 YSLEER. V was clipped by 1 base and J by 5 bases; unmatched bases: 3. The CDR3 protein is CASSQGLAGEDTQYF. The CDR3 DNA is TGCGCCAGCAGCCAAGGCCTAGCGGGGGAAGATACGCAGTATTTT.

The chain uses TRBV5-1 and TRBJ2-3; D is perhaps TRBD2 (6 bases). Germline CDR1 is SGHRS and CDR2 is YFSETQ. The V end was cut by 0 bases, the J end by 4 bases, with 15 bases between. The CDR3 is made up of 16 amino acids. The CDR3 region is CASSLDGRGAADTQYF. CDR3 nucleotide sequence: TGCGCCAGCAGCTTGGACGGGAGAGGTGCCGCAGATACGCAGTATTTT.

CDR3 protein: CASSQDHLGEGRGSPLHF. For the CDR3, the DNA is TGTGCCAGCAGCCAAGACCATCTGGGGGAGGGAAGGGGTTCACCCCTCCACTTT. The chain couples TRBV4-2 to TRBJ1-6, with a tentative D call TRBD1 (5 bases). V was trimmed by 0 bases and J by 9 bases, leaving 21 bases between them. Germline assignment: CDR1 LGHNA and CDR2 YNFKEQ. The CDR3 loop spans 18 amino acids.

CDR3 sequence reads: CASSWPGGNQPQHF. DNA of the CDR3: TGTGCCAGTAGTTGGCCGGGGGGCAATCAGCCCCAGCATTTT. The chain has TRBV19 and TRBJ1-5; TRBD1 is a possible D gene (5 bases). The ends were cut back, 5 bases at V and 2 bases at J, with 10 bases in the middle. CDR3 length equals 14 residues. Germline lookup yields CDR1 LNHDA and CDR2 SQIVND (reference sequence).

This clone was seen only once. The chain employs TRBV4-3 and TRBJ1-2; D uncertain. The V end was cut by 2 bases, the J end by 8 bases, with 15 bases between. Germline V CDR1 and CDR2: LGHNA, YSLEER. This CDR3 has 14 amino acids. CDR3 sequence: CASSQFAGGGGYTF. The CDR3 region has the DNA TGCGCCAGCAGCCAATTCGCGGGAGGCGGAGGCTACACCTTC.

The chain combines TRBV5-1 with TRBJ1-6; tentatively, D is TRBD1 (6 bases). Germline values: CDR1 SGHRS, CDR2 YFSETQ. The CDR3 consists of 18 residues. The V end was cut by 0 bases, the J end by 0 bases, with 13 bases between. The CDR3 sequence: CASSLEAGVSSYNSPLHF. The DNA for the CDR3 is TGCGCCAGCAGCTTGGAAGCAGGGGTTTCCTCCTATAATTCACCCCTCCACTTT.

The V call is TRBV2, the J call TRBJ1-5; TRBD1 agrees at 7 bases. Germline CDR1 SNHLY, CDR2 FYNNEI. V lost 7 bases to trimming and J lost 5 bases; unmatched junction nucleotides: 8. There are 14 residues in the CDR3. This CDR3 reads CASMGEQGYQPQHF. CDR3 sequence (DNA): TGTGCCAGCATGGGGGAACAGGGGTATCAGCCCCAGCATTTT.

This clone occurred once. This chain joins TRBV30 and TRBJ2-3, with 14 bases that match TRBD2. The germline gives CDR1 GTSNPN, CDR2 SVGIG (reference sequence). V shed 2 bases, J shed 2 bases, and the junction held 9 bases outside the gene matches. The CDR3 is 18 residues long. CDR3 amino acids: CAWSPPGLAGAYTDTQYF. The CDR3, as DNA: TGTGCCTGGAGTCCACCGGGACTAGCGGGAGCTTACACAGATACGCAGTATTTT.

V is TRBV28 and J is TRBJ2-6, with D perhaps matching TRBD1 (5 bases). Trimming pared 3 bases from V and 1 base from J, leaving 10 bases between. This CDR3 has 16 residues. Germline lookup yields CDR1 MDHEN and CDR2 SYDVKM. The CDR3 bases are TGTGCCAGCAGTTTTAGCCCAGGGTCTGGGGCCAACGTCCTGACTTTC. This gives the protein CASSFSPGSGANVLTF.

This rearrangement joins TRBV2 to TRBJ1-4; maybe TRBD1 (5 bases). Trimming removed 3 bases from V and 8 bases from J, with 13 bases in between. Germline CDR1 SNHLY, CDR2 FYNNEI. CDR3 length equals 14 residues. CDR3 in amino acids: CASSDPRVREKLFF. CDR3 sequence (DNA): TGTGCCAGCAGTGACCCCAGGGTCCGGGAAAAACTGTTTTTT.

V is TRBV18 and J is TRBJ1-2; TRBD1 aligns across 8 bases. The CDR3 loop spans 14 amino acids. Germline assignment: CDR1 KGHSH and CDR2 LQKENI. V shed 2 bases, J shed 8 bases, and the junction held 7 bases outside the gene matches. The CDR3 bases are TGTGCCAGCTCACCAGAACAGGGGGTCAGGGGCTACACCTTC. Protein product: CASSPEQGVRGYTF.

The table lists this clone with a few counts. The chain carries TRBV6-1 and TRBJ2-7; D remains unclear. CDR3 size: 16 residues. Germline CDR1 and CDR2: MNHNS and SASEGT. Trimming removed 4 bases at V and 3 bases at J, with 19 bases between. The CDR3 reads CASSGAVGTVDYEQYF. DNA for the CDR3: TGTGCCAGCAGTGGGGCCGTTGGTACAGTAGACTACGAGCAGTACTTC.

The chain recombines TRBV19 with TRBJ2-5; D is possibly TRBD1 (6 bases). Trimming took 1 base from V and 2 from J, leaving 11 bases between them. This CDR3 has 15 amino acids. Germline V gene lookup returns CDR1 LNHDA and CDR2 SQIVND (reference sequence). CDR3 nucleotides: TGTGCCAGTAGTATAGCTGTGGACAGTCAAGAGACCCAGTACTTC. As protein: CASSIAVDSQETQYF.

The gene calls are TRBV19 and TRBJ1-4, with a tentative D call TRBD1 (6 bases). Trimming left V 7 bases short and J 2 bases short, with 17 bases between. Germline V gene lookup returns CDR1 LNHDA and CDR2 SQIVND (reference sequence). The CDR3 length is 16 residues. DNA of the CDR3: TGTGCCAGTATGGATGGCAGGGGTCCGACTAATGAAAAACTGTTTTTT. This translates into CASMDGRGPTNEKLFF.

The rearrangement links TRBV28 to TRBJ2-7; 12 nucleotides align to TRBD1. V lost 5 bases to trimming and J lost 4 bases; unmatched junction nucleotides: 12. The germline gives CDR1 MDHEN, CDR2 SYDVKM. The length of the CDR3 is 17 residues. The chain's CDR3 is CASSPIRGQGASYEQYF. DNA of the CDR3: TGTGCCAGCAGTCCAATCAGGGGACAGGGGGCATCGTACGAGCAGTACTTC.

V gene TRBV29-1 combines with J gene TRBJ2-1; 11 nucleotides agree with TRBD2. V gave up 4 bases and J gave up 6 bases; unmatched junction bases: 8. Germline V gene data show CDR1 as SQVTM and CDR2 as ANQGSEA. The length of the CDR3 is 15 residues. The CDR3 sequence is CSVAATSGTLNEQFF. The CDR3, as DNA: TGCAGCGTTGCTGCGACTAGCGGGACTCTCAATGAGCAGTTCTTC.

The rearrangement joins TRBV18 to TRBJ2-1; TRBD2 agrees at 11 bases. The CDR3 extends over 15 amino acids. The junction had 5 bases not matched to a gene; V was cut back by 3 bases and J by 7 bases. In germline, CDR1 is KGHSH, CDR2 LQKENI. The CDR3 protein is CASSPLTSGSNEQFF. The CDR3 coding sequence is TGTGCCAGCTCACCTTTAACTAGCGGGAGTAATGAGCAGTTCTTC.